The clone carrying this T cell receptor beta chain was counted once. Naive CD8 isolation took CD45RO-negative cells positively selected for CCR7 and excluded terminally differentiated effector memory CD45RA+ cells. The sample comes from a study of shared clonotypes between healthy human individuals. On the study more broadly: The study used three CD4 naive, three CD4 memory, two CD8 naive and one CD8 memory plate per donor.

V was cut by 6 bases and J by 3 bases, with 18 bases left in between. Looked up from germline, CDR1 is MNHEY and CDR2 is SVGAGI. This CDR3 is built from 15 residues. TCRdb keeps only in-frame clones here, not all; method: immunoSEQ multiplex PCR. The repertoire has more than 500,000 clones, about 95% of them found once; the top ten carry approximately 0.11%. The sample comprised naive CD8+ T cells sorted from blood. The TCR comes from a woman aged 25-40 years in good health. V and J are TRBV6-5 and TRBJ2-7; D perhaps matches TRBD1 (6 bases). The CDR3 reads CASSEGSFRGYEQYF. DNA of the CDR3: TGTGCCAGCAGCGAGGGTTCATTCAGGGGCTACGAGCAGTACTTC.